The entry below gives a single T cell receptor (beta chain) sequence along with its context. One end of the junction is discordant with germline, which a read error may explain. This CDR3 is 14 amino acids long. Germline CDR1 is LGHNA and CDR2 is YSLEER. These data belong to a study of CDR3 diversity in severe acne. TCRdb analysed the PCR reads with MiXCR anew, one entry per CDR3 protein. The repertoire holds tens of thousands of distinct CDR3 sequences, under 55% seen once, with 11% in the top ten. Sequencing was done on a sample of blood. This clonotype was sampled from a male donor with severe acne vulgaris. This chain links TRBV4-3 with TRBJ2-7, with 12 bases fitting TRBD2. CDR3 sequence (DNA): TGCGCCGGCAGCCCGACTAGCGGGAGTGACGAGCAGTACTTC. This encodes CAGSPTSGSDEQYF.